This TCR beta chain stems from a study of T cells in Graves' hyperthyroidism and ophthalmopathy. In the study overall: Once the initial diagnosis was made, peripheral blood was obtained before any treatment.

Inclusion characteristics of ophthalmopathy patients comprised a Clinical Activity Score of at least 3, a NOSPECS grade of at least 4, and duration under 3 months. Findings of the study overall: Researchers found most expanded thyroid clonotypes above 0.001 in blood as well.

Amplified TCR beta CDR3 regions came from RNA transcripts. HTBI primers were used for first-round RT-PCR of the TCR CDR3. TCRdb independently ran MiXCR on the multiplex PCR reads; one entry per CDR3 protein. The sample carries 300,000 to 450,000 distinct CDR3 sequences, around 18% recorded once. In germline, CDR1 is MNHEY, CDR2 SVGAGI. The germline V and J ends were trimmed by 7 bases and 1 base, with 11 bases remaining between them. CDR3 length equals 13 residues. This clonotype occurred many times. Its antigen is still unknown. The sequenced sample was blood. The V and J genes are TRBV6-5 and TRBJ2-7; tentatively, D is TRBD1 (5 bases). The receptor comes from a woman in her 40s with Graves' ophthalmopathy. The CDR3: CASTRDRSYEQYF. The DNA of the CDR3 is TGTGCCAGCACCAGAGACAGATCCTACGAGCAGTACTTC.